This T cell receptor beta chain was identified in a study of graft-versus-host responses after intestinal transplantation. Study details: Each recipient received anti-thymocyte globulin induction, then tacrolimus and steroids for 3 to 4 years.

The CDR3 is made up of 12 amino acids. With 1 base removed from V and 5 bases from J, the gap between germline ends came to 2 bases. The germline CDR1 and CDR2 sequences are MGHRA and YSYEKL. Whole-study results and caveats: Some GvH clones appeared in ileal mucosa or blood before recipient bone marrow. Allografts carried high graft-versus-host to host-versus-graft clonal ratios in patients having graft-donor T cell macrochimerism.

About this clone: What it binds is not known.

Measured with immunoSEQ multiplex PCR; TCRdb has only the in-frame clones, and not every one. This table holds roughly 18,000 clones, 85% to 95% found once. The rearrangement joins TRBV4-1 to TRBJ2-2; no firm D call. This specimen was PBMCs, taken 23 days after intestinal transplant. This clonotype was obtained from a human patient who received an intestinal transplant, so some T cells may come from the graft donor. CDR3 sequence reads: CASSQGTGELFF. The CDR3 nucleotides read TGCGCCAGCAGCCAAGGGACCGGGGAGCTGTTTTTT.